The entry below describes one T cell receptor beta chain. The data are from a study of lymphopenia after photon versus proton radiotherapy. TCRdb keeps only in-frame clones here, not all; method: immunoSEQ multiplex PCR. The sample carries approximately 70,000 clones, about 90% recorded once. The V end was cut by 0 bases, the J end by 6 bases, with 3 bases between. The germline V gene has CDR1 LGHNA and CDR2 YSLEER. This CDR3 is 13 amino acids long. The TCR originated in a man aged 80 or over with esophageal cancer. The source material was peripheral blood, sampled from a patient treated with proton-based radiotherapy. The V and J genes are TRBV4-3 and TRBJ1-6; D gene uncertain. The CDR3: CASSQELNSPLHF. The DNA of the CDR3 is TGCGCCAGCAGCCAAGAACTTAATTCACCCCTCCACTTT.